One sample yielded the 15 T cell receptor beta chains listed below, sequenced in a study of memory B cells and T cells in multiple sclerosis. After stimulus-free culture, autoproliferating CFSE-dim and non-proliferating CFSE-high T cells were sequenced separately. Cultures began with about 4.5x10^7 CFSE-labeled PBMCs, unstimulated for about 7 days, with replicate wells pooled. Which antigens these TCRs recognize remains unknown. Generated by immunoSEQ multiplex PCR, the TCRdb table keeps only in-frame clones and is missing some. The sample lists some 49,000 clones; around 79% were seen once. Sequences were obtained from PBMCs from blood kept in culture. The receptors shown here come from a human donor with multiple sclerosis.

The chain recombines TRBV11-3 with TRBJ2-1, with 7 bases aligning to TRBD1. Germline-derived CDR1 and CDR2 are SGHNT and YENEEA. The length of the CDR3 is 13 residues. After removal of 5 bases from V and 10 bases from J, the junction contained 8 bases not matched to a gene. CDR3 DNA sequence: TGTGCCAGCAGCGTACGACAGGGCGAAGAGCAGTTCTTC. Its translation is CASSVRQGEEQFF.

The chain joins TRBV18 to TRBJ1-1; D is unclear. This CDR3 has 11 residues. Germline CDR1 KGHSH, CDR2 LQKENI. Trimming took 5 bases from V and 10 from J, leaving 11 bases between them. In DNA form, the CDR3 reads TGTGCCAGCTCAGGGCCGGGGAGAGCTTTCTTT. Protein product: CASSGPGRAFF.

The chain uses TRBV15 and TRBJ2-1, with D hard to call. The CDR3 consists of 16 residues. Trimming took 5 bases from V and 0 from J, leaving 14 bases between them. Germline CDR1 and CDR2: LNHNV and YYDKDF (reference sequence). The CDR3 sequence is CATSPWPRSSYNEQFF. CDR3 nucleotides: TGTGCCACCAGCCCCTGGCCTCGGAGCTCCTACAATGAGCAGTTCTTC.

This clone was seen a few times. V gene TRBV7-6 combines with J gene TRBJ2-7, with 7 bases matching TRBD1. Trimming took 0 bases from V and 6 from J; bases not matched to a gene: 11. Germline V gene data show CDR1 as SGHVS and CDR2 as FNYEAQ. CDR3 length equals 16 residues. The CDR3 reads CASSLATEGATGEQYF. The CDR3 DNA follows: TGTGCCAGCAGCTTAGCTACCGAGGGGGCGACCGGCGAGCAGTACTTC.

The gene calls are TRBV11-3 and TRBJ2-1; 11 bases align to TRBD1. CDR3 length equals 14 residues. Germline CDR1 is SGHNT and CDR2 is YENEEA. J lost 9 bases, V lost 5 bases, and 6 bases had no gene match. Written as DNA, the CDR3 is TGTGCCAGCAGCCTAGGACAGGGGGCGGGTGAGCAGTTCTTC. This translates into CASSLGQGAGEQFF.

The chain has TRBV30 and TRBJ1-1; D gene ambiguous. CDR1 and CDR2 from the germline V gene are GTSNPN and SVGIG (reference sequence). Deletions cut 5 bases from V and 0 bases from J, with 4 bases between. CDR3 size: 11 residues. The CDR3: CAWGVNTEAFF. DNA for the CDR3: TGTGCCTGGGGGGTGAACACTGAAGCTTTCTTT.

This CDR3 reads CASSQLPVVSYEQYF. The DNA for the CDR3 is TGCGCCAGCAGCCAGCTGCCGGTAGTTTCCTACGAGCAGTACTTC. The chain uses TRBV4-1 and TRBJ2-7; D is uncertain. The CDR3 loop spans 15 amino acids. The V and J ends lost 3 bases and 1 base respectively, with 13 bases between them. Germline V gives CDR1 MGHRA, CDR2 YSYEKL.

The chain joins TRBV9 to TRBJ1-2; D uncertain. The CDR3 has 14 amino acids. Trimming took 1 base from V and 7 from J, leaving 14 bases between them. Germline V gives CDR1 SGDLS, CDR2 YYNGEE. CDR3 sequence: CASSVSGPTGGYTF. In DNA, the CDR3 is TGTGCCAGCAGCGTATCAGGACCTACGGGTGGCTACACCTTC.

This chain joins TRBV10-3 and TRBJ2-7, with a possible D match to TRBD2 (6 bases). Deletions cut 6 bases from V and 2 bases from J, with 11 bases between. The germline V gene encodes CDR1 ENHRY and CDR2 SYGVKD. The CDR3 is 13 residues long. CDR3 bases: TGTGCCATCAGCCGGGACTGGACCTACGAGCAGTACTTC. Amino acid sequence: CAISRDWTYEQYF.

The genes are TRBV5-6 and TRBJ1-1, with a weak D call TRBD1 (5 bases). The CDR3 runs to 14 residues. V was clipped by 0 bases and J by 1 base, with 7 bases between them. The germline gives CDR1 SGHDT, CDR2 YYEEEE. CDR3 sequence: CASSLEGRNTEAFF. The CDR3 nucleotides read TGTGCCAGCAGCTTGGAGGGACGGAACACTGAAGCTTTCTTT.

This clone came up a few times. The rearrangement links TRBV6-6 to TRBJ1-2, with TRBD1 matching 8 bases. The junction had 10 bases not matched to a gene; V was cut back by 4 bases and J by 6 bases. Germline V CDR1 and CDR2: MNHNY, SVGAGI (reference sequence). The CDR3 is 15 amino acids. CDR3 sequence: CASSSLRTGKDGYTF. CDR3 sequence (DNA): TGTGCCAGCAGTTCACTCCGGACAGGGAAGGATGGCTACACCTTC.

V gene TRBV10-1 combines with J gene TRBJ2-7; D possibly corresponds to TRBD1 (6 bases). The V end lost 6 bases, the J end lost 2 bases, and 11 bases lay between the germline ends. This CDR3 comprises 13 residues. The germline V gene has CDR1 WNHNN and CDR2 SYGVQD (reference sequence). CDR3 nucleotides: TGCGCCAGCAGCCCGACAGGTACCTACGAGCAGTACTTC. It is translated as CASSPTGTYEQYF.

The rearrangement links TRBV7-9 to TRBJ1-5; D is perhaps TRBD1 (5 bases). The CDR3 has 16 residues. Germline V gene data show CDR1 as SEHNR and CDR2 as FQNEAQ (reference sequence). Deletions cut 7 bases from V and 2 bases from J, with 18 bases between. The CDR3 DNA follows: TGTGCCAGCACCACGGGGGGGGGAGAAGGCAATCAGCCCCAGCATTTT. Its protein is CASTTGGGEGNQPQHF.

The chain uses TRBV5-1 and TRBJ1-1; 8 bases are a match to TRBD1. This CDR3 has 15 amino acids. Germline values: CDR1 SGHRS, CDR2 YFSETQ. With 4 bases clipped from V and 4 bases from J, the junction kept 9 bases outside the gene matches. The CDR3 is CASSGVDRVGTEAFF. CDR3 DNA: TGCGCCAGCAGCGGGGTGGACAGGGTAGGCACTGAAGCTTTCTTT.

This chain joins TRBV6-6 and TRBJ1-6; perhaps TRBD1 as D (5 bases). Looked up from germline, CDR1 is MNHNY and CDR2 is SVGAGI (reference sequence). This CDR3 spans 15 amino acids. V lost 0 bases and J 7 bases, leaving 10 bases between the germline ends. The CDR3 loop is CASSYSSQDNSPLHF. CDR3 nucleotides: TGTGCCAGCAGTTACTCATCACAGGACAATTCACCCCTCCACTTT.